This TCR beta chain was recovered during a study of cytomegalovirus exposure and HLA in healthy donors. The CDR3 loop spans 14 amino acids. Germline V CDR1 and CDR2: SQVTM, ANQGSEA. V shed 6 bases, J shed 5 bases, and the junction held 7 bases outside the gene matches. Sequencing used immunoSEQ multiplex PCR; TCRdb keeps in-frame clones, though not all of them. There are about 65,000 clones in the sample; about 92% occur only once, and 1% to 1.5% lies in the top ten. Sequencing was done on a sample of PBMCs. This chain joins TRBV29-1 and TRBJ2-5; 12 bases fit TRBD2. The sequence was collected from a woman aged 18-29 years in good health and CMV-seronegative. CDR3 DNA sequence: TGCAGCGTGAACGGACTAGCGGGAATGGAGACCCAGTACTTC. Amino acid sequence: CSVNGLAGMETQYF.